The entry below describes one T cell receptor beta chain. This sample is part of a study of human T cells and chemical hapten exposure. This CDR3 has 14 residues. CDR1 is LNHDA and CDR2 is SQIVND in the germline V gene (reference sequence). V was clipped by 5 bases and J by 8 bases, with 18 bases between them. TCRdb processed the RACE reads anew with MiXCR; each CDR3 protein has one entry. The top ten hold around 1.7% of the sample, which has fewer than 85,000 distinct CDR3 sequences, about 9.2% seen once. The sample's time point: healthy volunteer bleed at 6 weeks. Whole blood that had not been fractionated was the source of extracted total RNA.

The chain recombines TRBV19 with TRBJ2-5; D call uncertain. This TCR was recovered from a female donor in good health. Some clones in this sample may be carry-over from other donors' samples. The sequencing input was whole blood. The CDR3 spells CASSSGPWERTQYF. CDR3 DNA: TGTGCCAGTAGTTCCGGACCCTGGGAAAGAACCCAGTACTTC.